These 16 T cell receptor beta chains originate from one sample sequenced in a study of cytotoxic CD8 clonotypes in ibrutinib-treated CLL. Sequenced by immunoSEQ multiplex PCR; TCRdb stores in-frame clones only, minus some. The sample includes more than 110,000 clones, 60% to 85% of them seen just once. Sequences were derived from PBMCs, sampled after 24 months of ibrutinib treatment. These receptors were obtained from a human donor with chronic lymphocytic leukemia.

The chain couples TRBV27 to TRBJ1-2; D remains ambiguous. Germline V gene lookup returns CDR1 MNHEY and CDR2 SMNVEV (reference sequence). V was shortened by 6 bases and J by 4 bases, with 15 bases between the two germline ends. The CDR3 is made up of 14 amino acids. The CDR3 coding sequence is TGTGCCAGCAGCCCCCGGGCGTCCGGCTATGGCTACACCTTC. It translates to CASSPRASGYGYTF.

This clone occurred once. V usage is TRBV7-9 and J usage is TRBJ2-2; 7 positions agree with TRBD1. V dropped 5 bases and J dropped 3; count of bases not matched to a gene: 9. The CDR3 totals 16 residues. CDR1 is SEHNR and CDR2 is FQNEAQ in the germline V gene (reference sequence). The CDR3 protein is CASSPETGLDTGELFF. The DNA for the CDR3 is TGTGCCAGCAGCCCTGAGACAGGGCTAGACACCGGGGAGCTGTTTTTT.

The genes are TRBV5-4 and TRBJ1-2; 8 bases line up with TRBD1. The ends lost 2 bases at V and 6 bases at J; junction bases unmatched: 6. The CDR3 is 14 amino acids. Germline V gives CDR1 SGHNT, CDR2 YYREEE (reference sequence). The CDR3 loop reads CASSLPGQVDGYTF. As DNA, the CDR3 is TGTGCCAGCAGCTTACCGGGACAGGTCGATGGCTACACCTTC.

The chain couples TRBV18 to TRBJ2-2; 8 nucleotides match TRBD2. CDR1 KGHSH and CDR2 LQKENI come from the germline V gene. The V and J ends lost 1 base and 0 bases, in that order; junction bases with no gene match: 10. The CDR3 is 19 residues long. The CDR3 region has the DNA TGTGCCAGCTCACCACTCCTGGCGAGCGGGAGAACGAACACCGGGGAGCTGTTTTTT. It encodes CASSPLLASGRTNTGELFF.

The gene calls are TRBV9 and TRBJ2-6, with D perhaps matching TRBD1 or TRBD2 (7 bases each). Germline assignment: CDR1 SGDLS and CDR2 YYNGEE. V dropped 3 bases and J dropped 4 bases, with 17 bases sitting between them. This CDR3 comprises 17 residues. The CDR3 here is CASSARGGTPGANVLTF. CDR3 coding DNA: TGTGCCAGCAGCGCCAGGGGGGGTACCCCCGGGGCCAACGTCCTGACTTTC.

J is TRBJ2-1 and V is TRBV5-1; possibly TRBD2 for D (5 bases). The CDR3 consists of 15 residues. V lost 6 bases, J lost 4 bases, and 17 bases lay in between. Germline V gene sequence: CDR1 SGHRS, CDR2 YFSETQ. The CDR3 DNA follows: TGCGCCAGCAAGGCTCGAGCGGAAATATACAATGAGCAGTTCTTC. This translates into CASKARAEIYNEQFF. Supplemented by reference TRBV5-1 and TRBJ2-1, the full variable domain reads KAGVTQTPRYLIKTRGQQVTLSCSPISGHRSVSWYQQTPGQGLQFLFEYFSETQRNKGNFPGRFSGRQFSNSRSEMNVSTLELGDSALYLCASKARAEIYNEQFFGPGTRLTVL.

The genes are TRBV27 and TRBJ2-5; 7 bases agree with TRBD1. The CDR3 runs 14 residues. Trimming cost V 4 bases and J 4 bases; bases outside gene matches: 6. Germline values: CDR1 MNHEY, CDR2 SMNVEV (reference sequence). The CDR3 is CASSSWDRRETQYF. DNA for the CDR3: TGTGCCAGCAGTTCCTGGGACAGAAGAGAGACCCAGTACTTC.

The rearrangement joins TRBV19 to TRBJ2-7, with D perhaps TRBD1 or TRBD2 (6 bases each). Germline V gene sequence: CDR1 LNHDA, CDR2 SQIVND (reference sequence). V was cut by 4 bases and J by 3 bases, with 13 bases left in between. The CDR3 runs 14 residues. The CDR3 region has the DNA TGTGCCAGTAGTAGGGGTGGGGGGCTCTACGAGCAGTACTTC. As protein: CASSRGGGLYEQYF.

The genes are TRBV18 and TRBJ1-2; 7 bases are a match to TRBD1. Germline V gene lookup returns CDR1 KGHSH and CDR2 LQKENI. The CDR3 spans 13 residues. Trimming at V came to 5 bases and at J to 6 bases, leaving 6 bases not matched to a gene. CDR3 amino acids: CASSRGQGDGYTF. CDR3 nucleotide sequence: TGTGCCAGCTCAAGGGGCCAGGGGGATGGCTACACCTTC.

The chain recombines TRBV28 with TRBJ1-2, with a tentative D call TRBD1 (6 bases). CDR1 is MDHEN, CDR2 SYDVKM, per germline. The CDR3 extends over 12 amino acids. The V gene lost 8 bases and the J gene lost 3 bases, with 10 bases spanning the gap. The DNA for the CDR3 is TGTGCCAGCGGGGGGCGGGACTATGGCTACACCTTC. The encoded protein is CASGGRDYGYTF.

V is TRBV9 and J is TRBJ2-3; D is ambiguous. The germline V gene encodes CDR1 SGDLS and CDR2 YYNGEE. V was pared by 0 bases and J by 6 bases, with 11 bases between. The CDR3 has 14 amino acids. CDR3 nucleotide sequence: TGTGCCAGCAGCGTAGTTGCCAGCGCGGATACGCAGTATTTT. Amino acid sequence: CASSVVASADTQYF.

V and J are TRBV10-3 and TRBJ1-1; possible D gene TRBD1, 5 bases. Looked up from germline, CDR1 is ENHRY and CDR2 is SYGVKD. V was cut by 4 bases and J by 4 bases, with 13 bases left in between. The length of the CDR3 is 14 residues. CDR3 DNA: TGTGCCATCAGTGTTGGGGGGATCGGCACTGAAGCTTTCTTT. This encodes CAISVGGIGTEAFF.

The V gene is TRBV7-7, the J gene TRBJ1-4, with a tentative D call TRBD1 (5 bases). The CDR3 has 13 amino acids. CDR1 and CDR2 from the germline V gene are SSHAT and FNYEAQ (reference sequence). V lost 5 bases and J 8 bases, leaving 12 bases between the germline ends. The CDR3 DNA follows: TGTGCCAGCAGCCCAGGTGGACAAGAAAAACTGTTTTTT. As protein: CASSPGGQEKLFF.

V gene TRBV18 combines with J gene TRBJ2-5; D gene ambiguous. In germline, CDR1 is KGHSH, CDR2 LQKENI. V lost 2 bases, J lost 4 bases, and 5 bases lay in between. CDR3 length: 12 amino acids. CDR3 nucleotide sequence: TGTGCCAGCTCACCAGGTGTAGAGACCCAGTACTTC. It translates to CASSPGVETQYF.

The CDR3 DNA is TGCGCCAGCACCCTGACGGACACCTGGGGCAATCAGCCCCAGCATTTT. It translates to CASTLTDTWGNQPQHF. The chain couples TRBV5-1 to TRBJ1-5; D may be TRBD1 (5 bases). The V gene lost 6 bases and the J gene lost 2 bases, with 18 bases spanning the gap. The CDR3 is 16 residues long. Per the germline V gene, CDR1 is SGHRS and CDR2 is YFSETQ.

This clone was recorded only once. The CDR3 protein is CASSHSPTPDATYEQYF. The DNA for the CDR3 is TGTGCCAGCAGCCACTCCCCCACCCCGGACGCCACCTACGAGCAGTACTTC. The V gene is TRBV11-2, the J gene TRBJ2-7; D gene unclear. The V gene's germline CDR1 is SGHAT and CDR2 FQNNGV. The length of the CDR3 is 17 residues. V lost 5 bases and J 2 bases, leaving 22 bases between the germline ends.